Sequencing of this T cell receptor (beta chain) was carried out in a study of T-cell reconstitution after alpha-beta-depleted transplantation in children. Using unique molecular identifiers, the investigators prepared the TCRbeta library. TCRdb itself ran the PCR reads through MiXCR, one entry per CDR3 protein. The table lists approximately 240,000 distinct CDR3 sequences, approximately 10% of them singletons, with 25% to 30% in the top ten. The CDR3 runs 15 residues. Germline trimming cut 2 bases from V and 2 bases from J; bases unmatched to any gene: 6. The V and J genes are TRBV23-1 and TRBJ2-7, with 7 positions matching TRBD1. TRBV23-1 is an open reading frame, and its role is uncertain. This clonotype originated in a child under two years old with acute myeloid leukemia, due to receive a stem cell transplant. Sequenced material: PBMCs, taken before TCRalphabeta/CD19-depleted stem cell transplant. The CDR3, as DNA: TGCGCCAGCAGTCAAAGACAGGGAAAGCCCTACGAGCAGTACTTC. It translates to CASSQRQGKPYEQYF.